This TCR beta chain derives from a study of blood T cells in healthy people across ages. Sample-barcoded 5' priming and a J-beta primer mix drove a second PCR of about 6 to 11 cycles. Using its own MiXCR run on the 5' RACE reads, TCRdb lists one record per CDR3 protein. The sample has some 800,000 distinct CDR3 sequences, under 55% seen once; the top ten hold roughly 18%. The CDR3 runs 13 residues. V shed 1 base and J shed 7 bases, with 11 bases lying between them. Germline V lookup: CDR1 SGHNT, CDR2 YENEEA. The rearrangement uses TRBV11-3 and TRBJ2-7; D uncertain. This clonotype was obtained from a man aged 55 to 70 in good health. The sample was blood. As DNA, the CDR3 is TGTGCCAGCAGCTTAGTTACGAACAATGAGCAGTACTTC. It specifies CASSLVTNNEQYF.